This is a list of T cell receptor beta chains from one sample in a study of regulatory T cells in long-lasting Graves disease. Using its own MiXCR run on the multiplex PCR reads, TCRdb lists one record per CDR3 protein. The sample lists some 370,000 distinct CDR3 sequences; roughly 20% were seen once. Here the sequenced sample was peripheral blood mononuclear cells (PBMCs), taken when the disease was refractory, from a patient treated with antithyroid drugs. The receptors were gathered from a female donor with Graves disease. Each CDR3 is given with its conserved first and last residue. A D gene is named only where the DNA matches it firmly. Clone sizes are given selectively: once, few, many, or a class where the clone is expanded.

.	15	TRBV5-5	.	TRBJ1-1	CASSFLGTGRTEAFF	TGTGCCAGCAGCTTCTTGGGTACAGGGAGGACTGAAGCTTTCTTT
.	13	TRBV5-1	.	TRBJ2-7	CASSINRVHEQYF	TGCGCCAGCAGCATAAACAGGGTCCACGAGCAGTACTTC
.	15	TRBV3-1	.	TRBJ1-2	CASSQGGPGNYGYTF	TGTGCCAGCAGCCAAGGCGGGCCAGGGAACTATGGCTACACCTTC
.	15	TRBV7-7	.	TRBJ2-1	CASSSGRGSDNEQFF	TGTGCTAGCAGCTCGGGACGGGGGAGCGACAATGAGCAGTTCTTC
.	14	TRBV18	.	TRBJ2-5	CASSPPREEETQYF	TGTGCCAGCTCACCACCAAGGGAAGAAGAGACCCAGTACTTC
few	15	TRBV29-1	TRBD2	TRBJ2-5	CSAVPSLAGLETQYF	TGCAGCGCCGTCCCCTCCCTAGCGGGATTGGAGACCCAGTACTTC
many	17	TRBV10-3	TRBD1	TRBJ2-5	CAISETGTGSGIETQYF	TGTGCCATCAGTGAGACTGGGACAGGGAGCGGGATAGAGACCCAGTACTTC
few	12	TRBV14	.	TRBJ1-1	CASSPRGSEAFF	TGTGCCAGCAGCCCAAGAGGCAGTGAAGCTTTCTTT
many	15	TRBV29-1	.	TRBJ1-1	CSVEAEGLMNTEAFF	TGCAGCGTTGAGGCCGAGGGACTGATGAACACTGAAGCTTTCTTT
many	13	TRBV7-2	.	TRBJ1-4	CASSLSVHEKLFF	TGTGCCAGCAGCTTGTCGGTACATGAAAAACTGTTTTTT
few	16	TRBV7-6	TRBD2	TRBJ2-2	CASSLEAGRGSGELFF	TGTGCCAGCAGCTTAGAAGCAGGGAGGGGTTCCGGGGAGCTGTTTTTT
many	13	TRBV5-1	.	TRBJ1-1	CASSRDGNTEAFF	TGTGCCAGCAGCCGGGACGGGAACACTGAAGCTTTCTTT
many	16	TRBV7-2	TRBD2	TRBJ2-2	CASSFFGLDYGGELFF	TGTGCCAGCAGCTTTTTTGGACTAGATTATGGCGGGGAGCTGTTTTTT
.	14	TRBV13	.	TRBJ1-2	CASSLSTGHYGYTF	TGTGCCAGCAGCCTATCGACAGGTCACTATGGCTACACCTTC
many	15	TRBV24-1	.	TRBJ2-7	CATSDLALVSYEQYF	TGTGCCACCAGTGATTTGGCACTTGTATCCTACGAGCAGTACTTC
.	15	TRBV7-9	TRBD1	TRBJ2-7	CASSFQTGRAYEQYF	TGTGCCAGCAGCTTTCAGACAGGGCGCGCCTACGAGCAGTACTTC
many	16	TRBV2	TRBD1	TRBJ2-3	CASSERWGQGADTQYF	TGTGCCAGCAGTGAAAGGTGGGGACAGGGGGCAGATACGCAGTATTTT
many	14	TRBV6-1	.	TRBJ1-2	CASSEVTTNYGYTF	TGTGCCAGCAGTGAAGTAACGACTAACTATGGCTACACCTTC
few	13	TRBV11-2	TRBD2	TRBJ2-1	CASSLDWGTKPFF	TGTGCCAGCAGCTTAGATTGGGGGACTAAACCGTTCTTC
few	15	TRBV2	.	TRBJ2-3	CASKDRLGSTDTQYF	TGTGCCAGCAAAGACAGGTTGGGGTCCACAGATACGCAGTATTTT
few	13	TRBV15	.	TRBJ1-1	CATSRDRWTEAFF	TGTGCCACCAGCAGAGATCGATGGACTGAAGCTTTCTTT
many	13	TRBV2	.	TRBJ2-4	CASSLKRENIQYF	TGTGCCAGCAGCTTAAAACGGGAAAACATTCAGTACTTC
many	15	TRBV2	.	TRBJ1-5	CASSEDSFSNQPQHF	TGTGCCAGCAGTGAAGACTCCTTTAGCAATCAGCCCCAGCATTTT
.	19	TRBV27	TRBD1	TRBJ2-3	CASSTVRDRAMSRTDTQYF	TGTGCCAGCAGTACCGTCCGGGACAGGGCGATGTCCCGCACAGATACGCAGTATTTT
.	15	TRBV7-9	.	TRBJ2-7	CASSSHGTPYYEQYF	TGTGCCAGCAGCTCCCACGGGACACCATACTACGAGCAGTACTTC
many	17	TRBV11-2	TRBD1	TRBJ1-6	CASSLDVSYRGNSPLHF	TGTGCCAGCAGCTTAGATGTATCGTACAGGGGTAATTCACCCCTCCACTTT
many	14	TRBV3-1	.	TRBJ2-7	CASSQDVGVGEQYF	TGTGCCAGCAGCCAAGATGTAGGGGTTGGCGAGCAGTACTTC
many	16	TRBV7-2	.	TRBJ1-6	CASSPFNSNSMGPLHF	TGTGCCAGCAGCCCTTTCAACTCGAATTCCATGGGACCCCTCCACTTT
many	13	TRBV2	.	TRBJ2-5	CASSEGRQETQYF	TGTGCCAGCAGTGAGGGGCGGCAAGAGACCCAGTACTTC
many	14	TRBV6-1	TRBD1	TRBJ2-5	CASSRGDSQETQYF	TGTGCCAGCAGCCGTGGGGACAGTCAAGAGACCCAGTACTTC
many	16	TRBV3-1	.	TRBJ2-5	CASSQGGLNLRETQYF	TGTGCCAGCAGCCAAGGTGGGCTGAATCTTCGGGAGACCCAGTACTTC
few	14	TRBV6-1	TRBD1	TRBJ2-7	CASRRTGGVYEQYF	TGTGCCAGCAGGAGGACAGGGGGCGTCTACGAGCAGTACTTC
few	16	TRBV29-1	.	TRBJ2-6	CSVSGTSSSGANVLTF	TGCAGCGTCTCCGGGACATCGAGCTCTGGGGCCAACGTCCTGACTTTC
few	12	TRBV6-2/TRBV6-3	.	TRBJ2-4	CASSYSTAGQYF	TGTGCCAGCAGTTACTCGACAGCCGGACAGTACTTC
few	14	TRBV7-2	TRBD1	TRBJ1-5	CASSSQGAGQPQHF	TGTGCCAGCAGTTCACAGGGGGCGGGACAGCCCCAGCATTTT
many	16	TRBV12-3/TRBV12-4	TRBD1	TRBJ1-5	CASSSHRGDGNQPQHF	TGTGCCAGCAGTTCCCACAGGGGGGATGGCAATCAGCCCCAGCATTTT
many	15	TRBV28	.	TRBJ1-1	CASSLLGGVNTEAFF	TGTGCCAGCAGTTTATTAGGGGGGGTGAACACTGAAGCTTTCTTT
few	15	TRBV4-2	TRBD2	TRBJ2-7	CASSQSRGFSYEQYF	TGTGCCAGCAGCCAATCGCGGGGGTTCTCCTACGAGCAGTACTTC
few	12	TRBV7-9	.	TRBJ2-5	CASREYQETQYF	TGTGCCAGCAGGGAGTACCAAGAGACCCAGTACTTC
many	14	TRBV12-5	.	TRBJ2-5	CASGIDTGVETQYF	TGTGCTAGTGGTATTGATACGGGGGTGGAGACCCAGTACTTC
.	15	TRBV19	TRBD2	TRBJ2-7	CASSMLAGGPYEQYF	TGTGCCAGTAGTATGCTAGCGGGAGGTCCCTACGAGCAGTACTTC
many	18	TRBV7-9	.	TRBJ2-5	CASSPSRRGGRFGETQYF	TGTGCCAGCAGCCCCAGTCGGCGCGGGGGCAGGTTCGGAGAGACCCAGTACTTC
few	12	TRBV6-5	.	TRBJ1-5	CASSFHSRAQHF	TGTGCCAGCAGTTTCCACAGTAGGGCCCAGCATTTT
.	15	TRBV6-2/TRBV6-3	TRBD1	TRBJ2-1	CASSYSGTGYSEQFF	TGTGCCAGCAGTTACTCCGGGACAGGGTACAGTGAGCAGTTCTTC
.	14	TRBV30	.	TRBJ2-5	CAWSVLGVRETQYF	TGTGCCTGGAGTGTACTGGGGGTTCGGGAGACCCAGTACTTC
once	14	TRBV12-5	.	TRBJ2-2	CASAKGGDTGELFF	TGTGCTAGTGCCAAGGGGGGGGACACCGGGGAGCTGTTTTTT
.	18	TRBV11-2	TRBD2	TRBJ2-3	CASSPTSGRALKPDTQYF	TGTGCCAGCAGCCCGACTAGCGGGAGGGCCTTAAAACCAGATACGCAGTATTTT
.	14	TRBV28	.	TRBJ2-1	CASNPSVRFDEQFF	TGTGCCAGCAACCCGTCCGTGCGGTTCGATGAGCAGTTCTTC
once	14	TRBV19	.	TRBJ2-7	CASSMARASYEQYF	TGTGCCAGTAGTATGGCCAGGGCCTCCTACGAGCAGTACTTC
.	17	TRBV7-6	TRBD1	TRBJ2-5	CASSLDPTGWGQETQYF	TGTGCCAGCAGCTTAGACCCGACAGGGTGGGGCCAAGAGACCCAGTACTTC
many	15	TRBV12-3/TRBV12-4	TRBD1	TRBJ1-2	CASSLEEQGMDGYTF	TGTGCCAGCAGTTTAGAGGAACAGGGGATGGATGGCTACACCTTC
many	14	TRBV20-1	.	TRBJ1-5	CSAEDGYSNQPQHF	TGCAGTGCTGAGGACGGTTATAGCAATCAGCCCCAGCATTTT
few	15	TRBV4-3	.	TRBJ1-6	CASSQEVQGNSPLHF	TGCGCCAGCAGCCAAGAAGTACAGGGTAATTCACCCCTCCACTTT